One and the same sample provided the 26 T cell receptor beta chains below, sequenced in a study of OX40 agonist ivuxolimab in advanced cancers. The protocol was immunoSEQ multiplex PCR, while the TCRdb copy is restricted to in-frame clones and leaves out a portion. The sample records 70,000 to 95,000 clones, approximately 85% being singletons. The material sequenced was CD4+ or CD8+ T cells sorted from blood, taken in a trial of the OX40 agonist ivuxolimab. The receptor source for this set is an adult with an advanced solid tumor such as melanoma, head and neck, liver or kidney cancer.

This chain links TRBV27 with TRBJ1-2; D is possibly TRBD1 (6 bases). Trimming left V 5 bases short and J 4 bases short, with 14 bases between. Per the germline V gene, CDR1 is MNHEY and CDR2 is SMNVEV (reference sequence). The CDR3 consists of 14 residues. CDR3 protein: CASSPSGQTYGYTF. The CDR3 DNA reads TGTGCCAGCAGTCCCTCGGGACAAACCTATGGCTACACCTTC.

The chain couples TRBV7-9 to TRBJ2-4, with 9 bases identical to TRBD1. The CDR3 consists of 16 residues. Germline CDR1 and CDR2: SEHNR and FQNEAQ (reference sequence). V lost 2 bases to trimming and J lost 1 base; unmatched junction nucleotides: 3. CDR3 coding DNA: TGTGCCAGCAGCTTACTGGGACAGGGTGCCAAAAACATTCAGTACTTC. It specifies CASSLLGQGAKNIQYF.

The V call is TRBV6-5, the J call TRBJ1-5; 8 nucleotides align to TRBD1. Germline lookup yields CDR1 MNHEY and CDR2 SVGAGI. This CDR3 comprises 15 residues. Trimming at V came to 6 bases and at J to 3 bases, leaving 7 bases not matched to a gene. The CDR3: CASRPQGADNQPQHF. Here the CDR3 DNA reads TGTGCCAGCAGGCCGCAGGGGGCGGACAATCAGCCCCAGCATTTT.

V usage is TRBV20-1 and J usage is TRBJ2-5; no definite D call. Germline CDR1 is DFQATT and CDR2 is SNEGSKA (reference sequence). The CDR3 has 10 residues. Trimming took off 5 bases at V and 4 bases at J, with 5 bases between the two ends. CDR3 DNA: TGCAGTGCTTCCTTAGAGACCCAGTACTTC. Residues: CSASLETQYF.

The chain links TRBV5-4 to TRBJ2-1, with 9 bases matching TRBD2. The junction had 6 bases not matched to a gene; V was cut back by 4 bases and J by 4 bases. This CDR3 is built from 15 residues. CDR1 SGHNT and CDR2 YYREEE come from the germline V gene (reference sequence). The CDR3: CASSPGGGVYNEQFF. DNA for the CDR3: TGTGCCAGCAGCCCGGGCGGGGGGGTTTACAATGAGCAGTTCTTC.

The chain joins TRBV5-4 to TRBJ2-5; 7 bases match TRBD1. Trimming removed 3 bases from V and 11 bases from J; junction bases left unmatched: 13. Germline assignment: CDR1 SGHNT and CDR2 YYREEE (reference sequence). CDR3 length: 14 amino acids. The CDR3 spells CASSSRQGSNEQYF. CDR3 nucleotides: TGTGCCAGCAGCTCAAGACAGGGAAGTAATGAGCAGTACTTC.

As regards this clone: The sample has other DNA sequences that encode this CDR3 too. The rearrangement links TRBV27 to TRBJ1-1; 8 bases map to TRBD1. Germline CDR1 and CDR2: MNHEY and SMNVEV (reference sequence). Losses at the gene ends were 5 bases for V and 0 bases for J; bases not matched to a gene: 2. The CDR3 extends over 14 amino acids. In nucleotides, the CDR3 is TGTGCCAGCAGTCCGGGACAGGTGAACACTGAAGCTTTCTTT. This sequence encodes CASSPGQVNTEAFF.

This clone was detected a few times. CDR3 coding DNA: TGTGCCTGGAGTGTAGAGTCTGGTGAAAAACTGTTTTTT. It specifies CAWSVESGEKLFF. The V call is TRBV30, the J call TRBJ1-4; no clear D gene. Germline loops: CDR1 GTSNPN, CDR2 SVGIG (reference sequence). V was shortened by 0 bases and J by 7 bases, with 9 bases between the two germline ends. The CDR3 spans 13 residues.

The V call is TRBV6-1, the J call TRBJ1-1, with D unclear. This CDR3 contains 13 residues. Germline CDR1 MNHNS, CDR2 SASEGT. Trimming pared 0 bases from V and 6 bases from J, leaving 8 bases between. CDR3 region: CASSEAGLPEAFF. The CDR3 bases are TGTGCCAGCAGTGAAGCCGGGCTCCCTGAAGCTTTCTTT.

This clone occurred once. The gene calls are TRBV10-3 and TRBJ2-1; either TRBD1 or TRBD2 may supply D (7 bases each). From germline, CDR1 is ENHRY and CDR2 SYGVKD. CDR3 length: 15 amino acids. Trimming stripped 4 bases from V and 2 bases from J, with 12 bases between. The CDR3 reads CAISGQGGTYNEQFF. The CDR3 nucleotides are TGTGCCATCAGTGGGCAGGGGGGGACCTACAATGAGCAGTTCTTC.

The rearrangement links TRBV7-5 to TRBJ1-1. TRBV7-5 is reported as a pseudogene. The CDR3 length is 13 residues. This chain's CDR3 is CASSLEVNTEAFF. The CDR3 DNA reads TGTGCCAGCAGCTTAGAGGTGAACACTGAAGCTTTCTTT.

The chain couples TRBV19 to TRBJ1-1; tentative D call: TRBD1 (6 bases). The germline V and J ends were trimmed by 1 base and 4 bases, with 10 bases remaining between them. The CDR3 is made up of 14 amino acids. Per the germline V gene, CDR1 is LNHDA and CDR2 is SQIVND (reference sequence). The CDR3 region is CASSIGGGPTEAFF. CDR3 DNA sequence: TGTGCCAGTAGTATAGGGGGGGGGCCCACTGAAGCTTTCTTT.

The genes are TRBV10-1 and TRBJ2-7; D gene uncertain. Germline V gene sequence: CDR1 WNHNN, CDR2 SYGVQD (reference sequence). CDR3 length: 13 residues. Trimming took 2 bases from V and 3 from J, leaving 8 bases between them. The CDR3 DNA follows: TGCGCCAGCAGTGAGAGTGGAAACTACGAGCAGTACTTC. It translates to CASSESGNYEQYF.

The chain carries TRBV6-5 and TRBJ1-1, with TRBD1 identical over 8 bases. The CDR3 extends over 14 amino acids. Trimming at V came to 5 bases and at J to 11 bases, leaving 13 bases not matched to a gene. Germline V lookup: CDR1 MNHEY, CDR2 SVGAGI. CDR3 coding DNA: TGTGCCAGCAGTCGAATCCAGGGGGCAATTGATGCTTTCTTT. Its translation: CASSRIQGAIDAFF.

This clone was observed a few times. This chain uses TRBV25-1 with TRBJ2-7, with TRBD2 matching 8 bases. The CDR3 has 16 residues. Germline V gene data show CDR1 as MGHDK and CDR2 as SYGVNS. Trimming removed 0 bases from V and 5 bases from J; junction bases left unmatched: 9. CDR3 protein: CASSEYREGLGNEQYF. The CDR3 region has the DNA TGTGCCAGCAGTGAATACCGGGAGGGCTTAGGAAACGAGCAGTACTTC.

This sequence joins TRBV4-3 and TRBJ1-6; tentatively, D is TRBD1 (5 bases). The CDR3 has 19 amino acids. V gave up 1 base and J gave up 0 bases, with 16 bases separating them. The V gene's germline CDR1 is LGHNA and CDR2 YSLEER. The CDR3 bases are TGCGCCAGCAGCCAAGGGTTCCGGGGGGTTAACTCCTATAATTCACCCCTCCACTTT. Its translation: CASSQGFRGVNSYNSPLHF.

CDR3 in amino acids: CASSASFSYEQYF. As DNA, the CDR3 is TGTGCCAGCTCAGCGTCCTTCTCCTACGAGCAGTACTTC. The chain carries TRBV18 and TRBJ2-7; no definite D call. V lost 5 bases and J 0 bases, leaving 8 bases between the germline ends. This CDR3 spans 13 amino acids. Germline-derived CDR1 and CDR2 are KGHSH and LQKENI.

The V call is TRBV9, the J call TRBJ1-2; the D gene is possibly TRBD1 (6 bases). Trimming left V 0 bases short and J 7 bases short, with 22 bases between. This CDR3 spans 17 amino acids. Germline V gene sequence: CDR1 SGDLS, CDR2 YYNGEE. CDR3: CASSVGASGGGRVGYTF. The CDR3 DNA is TGTGCCAGCAGCGTAGGCGCATCTGGAGGGGGGCGCGTTGGCTACACCTTC.

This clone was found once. Here the CDR3 DNA reads TGTGCCAGCAGCACTTCAAGGGCCCGGGCGGACGAGCAGTACTTC. It yields the protein CASSTSRARADEQYF. The V gene is TRBV7-3, the J gene TRBJ2-7, with D hard to call. With 5 bases removed from V and 5 bases from J, the gap between germline ends came to 19 bases. The germline V gene encodes CDR1 SGHTA and CDR2 FQGTGA. This CDR3 has 15 residues. Drawing the rest from reference TRBV7-3 and TRBJ2-7, the complete variable domain is GAGVSQTPSNKVTEKGKYVELRCDPISGHTALYWYRQSLGQGPEFLIYFQGTGAADDSGLPNDRFFAVRPEGSVSTLKIQRTERGDSAVYLCASSTSRARADEQYFGPGTRLTVT.

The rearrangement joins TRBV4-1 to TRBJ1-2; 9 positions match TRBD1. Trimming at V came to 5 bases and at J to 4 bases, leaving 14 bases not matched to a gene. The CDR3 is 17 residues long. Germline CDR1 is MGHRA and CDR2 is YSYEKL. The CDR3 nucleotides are TGCGCCAGCAGCTCCGGGACAGGGTTTTCACCTGGCTATGGCTACACCTTC. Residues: CASSSGTGFSPGYGYTF.

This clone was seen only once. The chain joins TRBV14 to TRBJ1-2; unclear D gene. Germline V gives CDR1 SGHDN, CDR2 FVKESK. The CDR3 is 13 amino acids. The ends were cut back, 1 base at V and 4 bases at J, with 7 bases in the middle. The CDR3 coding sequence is TGTGCCAGCAGCCAAGCCGGGAGCTATGGCTACACCTTC. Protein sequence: CASSQAGSYGYTF.

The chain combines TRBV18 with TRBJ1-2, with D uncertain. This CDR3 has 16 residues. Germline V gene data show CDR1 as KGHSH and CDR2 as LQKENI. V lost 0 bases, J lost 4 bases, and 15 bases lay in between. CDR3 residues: CASSPPSSGGRYGYTF. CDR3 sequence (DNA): TGTGCCAGCTCACCACCCTCGAGCGGCGGACGCTATGGCTACACCTTC.

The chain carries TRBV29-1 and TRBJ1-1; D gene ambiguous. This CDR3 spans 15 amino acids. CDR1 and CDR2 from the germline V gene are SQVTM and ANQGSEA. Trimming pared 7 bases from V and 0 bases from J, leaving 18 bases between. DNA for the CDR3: TGCAGCGGAGGTAGAGGCAGCTCAATGAACACTGAAGCTTTCTTT. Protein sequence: CSGGRGSSMNTEAFF.

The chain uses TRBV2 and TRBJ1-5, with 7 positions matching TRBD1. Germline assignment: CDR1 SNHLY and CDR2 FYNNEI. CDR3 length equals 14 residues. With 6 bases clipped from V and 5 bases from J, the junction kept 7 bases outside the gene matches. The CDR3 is CASSAGQSYQPQHF. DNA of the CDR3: TGTGCCAGCAGCGCGGGACAGAGCTATCAGCCCCAGCATTTT.

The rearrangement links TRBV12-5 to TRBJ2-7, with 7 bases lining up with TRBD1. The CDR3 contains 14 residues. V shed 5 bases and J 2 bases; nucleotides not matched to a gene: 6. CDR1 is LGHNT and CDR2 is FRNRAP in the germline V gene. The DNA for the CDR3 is TGTGCTAGTGGTCCAGGGGGTTCCACCTACGAGCAGTACTTC. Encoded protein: CASGPGGSTYEQYF.

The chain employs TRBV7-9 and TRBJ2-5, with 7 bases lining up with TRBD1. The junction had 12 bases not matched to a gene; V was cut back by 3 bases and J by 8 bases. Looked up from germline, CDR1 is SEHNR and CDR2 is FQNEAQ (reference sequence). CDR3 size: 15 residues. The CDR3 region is CASSFPTGVTPTQYF. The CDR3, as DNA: TGTGCCAGCAGCTTCCCAACAGGGGTCACCCCCACCCAGTACTTC.